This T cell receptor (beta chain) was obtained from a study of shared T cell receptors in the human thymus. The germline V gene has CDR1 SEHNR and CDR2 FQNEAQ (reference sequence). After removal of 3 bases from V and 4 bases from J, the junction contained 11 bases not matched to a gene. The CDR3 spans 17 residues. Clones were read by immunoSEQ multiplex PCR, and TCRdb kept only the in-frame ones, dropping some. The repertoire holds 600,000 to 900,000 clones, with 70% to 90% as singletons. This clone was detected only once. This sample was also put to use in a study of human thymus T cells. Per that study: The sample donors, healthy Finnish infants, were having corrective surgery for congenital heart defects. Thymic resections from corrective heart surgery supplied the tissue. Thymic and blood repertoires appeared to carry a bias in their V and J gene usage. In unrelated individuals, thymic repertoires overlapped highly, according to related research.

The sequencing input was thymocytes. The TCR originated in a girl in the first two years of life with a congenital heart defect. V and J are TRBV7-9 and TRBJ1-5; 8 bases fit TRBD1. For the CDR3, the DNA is TGTGCCAGCAGCTTCCACGGGGGGACAGGAGAAAATCAGCCCCAGCATTTT. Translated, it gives CASSFHGGTGENQPQHF.